This T cell receptor beta chain was identified in a study of CD8+ T cells in alopecia areata (dated 2018 in TCRdb). At the level of the whole study: Treated patients were enrolled in an open-label pilot trial of oral tofacitinib, 5 to 10 mg twice daily, for moderate-to-severe alopecia areata. Patients stayed on tofacitinib for 6 to 18 months and then had 6 months of follow-up off drug so that delayed response and recurrence could be assessed. Biopsies were taken from tofacitinib-treated patients at baseline and again at 4 and 24 weeks into treatment, and several of those patients also had a later scalp biopsy. The study used high-throughput TCRbeta sequencing to examine T cell clonal expansion in alopecia areata, in both the C3H/HeJ mouse model and human patients. Disease severity in treated patients was measured with the SALT score, which quantifies the percentage of affected scalp surface area. immunoSEQ multiplex PCR using 35 Vbeta forward primers and 13 Jbeta reverse primers was used to amplify TCRbeta CDR3 regions. Human TCRbeta sequencing covered scalp tissue and sorted CD4+ and CD8+ peripheral blood T cells from patchy and totalis/universalis alopecia areata patients and healthy controls. RNA was obtained with the PAXgene miRNA kit for fixed scalp, the miRNeasy kit for PBMCs, and the RNeasy kit for mouse skin. Scalp clonality was compared across normal scalp (n=4), patchy alopecia areata scalp (n=8), and alopecia totalis/universalis scalp (n=8).

General conclusions and limits of the study: Many expanded lesional clones persisted in scalp and blood during tofacitinib treatment, which may partly explain relapse after stopping treatment. Scalp clonality and the number of expanded CD8+ clones among the top 100 scalp clones were significantly decreased by tofacitinib. Because the treated cohort was small and included a single nonresponder, larger studies are needed to assess links between baseline CD8+ expansion and response. TCR sequences shared between patients were less clear than in mice, possibly partly because of HLA diversity in the patient population. Lesional scalp, especially in alopecia totalis/universalis, showed higher clonality and more expanded CD8+ clones than normal scalp, suggesting antigenic drive. Unlike mouse skin, where gammadelta T cells dominate, normal human skin contains resident alphabeta T cells that get sequenced too, which complicates analysis of the scalp TCR repertoire.

The meaning of the sample's time point label: around 29 days on oral tofacitinib. The sample's treatment or condition label, in plain terms: oral pan-JAK inhibitor, 5-10 mg twice daily. Lesional scalp punch biopsies and peripheral blood were collected from alopecia areata patients. Human scalp biopsies were fixed immediately in PAXgene tissue containers. Receptor amplification or capture employed the immunoSEQ multiplex PCR assay. To provide template for TCR sequencing, every sample had RNA extracted and reverse transcribed into cDNA. SuperScript III was used for first-strand cDNA synthesis, primed with a 2:1 mix of oligo-dT and random hexamers. A synthetic immune receptor repertoire was used to measure amplification bias, and any remaining bias was corrected computationally. As for the authors' bioinformatics: Raw reads were preprocessed for error removal, and CDR3 was defined according to IMGT conventions as running from the conserved cysteine to phenylalanine. Clonality was calculated as 1 minus Shannon entropy normalized by log2 of the number of productive unique TCRs. Whether each scalp clone was CD4 or CD8 was inferred by checking scalp TCRbeta sequences against the CD4 and CD8 repertoires from sorted blood. Here the immuneACCESS table is served through TCRdb, limited to in-frame sequences with V and J called. Missing clones are a known gap in these copies; in checked studies unresolved V genes cover under half, and the rest lacks a known reason. V and J calls plus clone size are reproduced from that table; the DNA served to infer D and trimming. The table for this sample lists about 13,000 clones; approximately 67% of them were counted only once. The ten largest clonotypes hold over 7% of the sample.

As regards this clone: Its antigen remains unidentified. No base quality values were provided; no much bigger clone lies one nucleotide off.

This TCR came from a human donor with alopecia areata. Source: skin, taken at week 4, from a patient treated with tofacitinib.

CDR3 reads: CASSQGTVGTDTQYF. The DNA is as follows: TGCGCCAGCAGCCAAGGGACCGTTGGCACAGATACGCAGTATTTT. The rearrangement combines TRBV4-3 with TRBJ2-3, with the D gene uncertain. The germline V gene specifies LGHNA as CDR1 and YSLEER as CDR2. Taken from cysteine to phenylalanine, the CDR3 has 15 residues. CDR3 DNA is the only sequence kept; it has 45 bases, read in frame from the first base. V is clipped by 1 base and J by 1 base, and the sequence between their germline boundaries is 9 bases long.